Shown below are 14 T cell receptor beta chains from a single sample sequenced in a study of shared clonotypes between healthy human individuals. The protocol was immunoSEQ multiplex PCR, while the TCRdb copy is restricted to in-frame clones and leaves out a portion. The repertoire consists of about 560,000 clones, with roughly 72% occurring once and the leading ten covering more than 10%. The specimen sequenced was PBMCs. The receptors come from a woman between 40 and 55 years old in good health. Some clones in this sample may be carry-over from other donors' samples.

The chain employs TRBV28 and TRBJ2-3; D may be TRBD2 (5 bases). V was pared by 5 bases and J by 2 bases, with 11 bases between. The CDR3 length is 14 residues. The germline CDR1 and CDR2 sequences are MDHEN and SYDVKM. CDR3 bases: TGTGCCAGCAGTCTGCACGGGAACACAGATACGCAGTATTTT. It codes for CASSLHGNTDTQYF.

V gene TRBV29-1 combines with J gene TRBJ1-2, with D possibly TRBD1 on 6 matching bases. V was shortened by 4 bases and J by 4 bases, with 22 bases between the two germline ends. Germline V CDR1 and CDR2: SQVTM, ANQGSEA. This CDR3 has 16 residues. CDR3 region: CSVGERGADSLYGYTF. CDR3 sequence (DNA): TGCAGCGTTGGGGAGAGGGGGGCCGATTCCCTCTATGGCTACACCTTC.

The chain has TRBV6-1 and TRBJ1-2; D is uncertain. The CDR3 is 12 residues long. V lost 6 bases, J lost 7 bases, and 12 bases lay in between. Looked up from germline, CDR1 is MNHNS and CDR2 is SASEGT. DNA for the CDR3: TGTGCCAGCAGCAGGTCTTTTCTTGGCTACACCTTC. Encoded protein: CASSRSFLGYTF.

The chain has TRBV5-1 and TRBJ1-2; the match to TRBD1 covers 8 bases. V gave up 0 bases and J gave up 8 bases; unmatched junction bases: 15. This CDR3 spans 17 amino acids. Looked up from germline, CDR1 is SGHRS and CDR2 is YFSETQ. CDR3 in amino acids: CASSLGQLDRAGWGYTF. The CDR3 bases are TGCGCCAGCAGCTTGGGACAGCTGGACAGGGCGGGATGGGGCTACACCTTC.

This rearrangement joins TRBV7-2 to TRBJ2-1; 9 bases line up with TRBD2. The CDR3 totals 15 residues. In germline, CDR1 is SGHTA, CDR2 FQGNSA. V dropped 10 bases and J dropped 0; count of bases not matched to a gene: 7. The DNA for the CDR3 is TGTGCCACCGGGATAGCGGGAGCCTCCTACAATGAGCAGTTCTTC. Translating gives CATGIAGASYNEQFF.

Here the CDR3 reads CASSLGWAGGDYEQYF. The CDR3 nucleotides read TGTGCCAGCAGCTTGGGGTGGGCGGGAGGCGACTACGAGCAGTACTTC. The chain joins TRBV5-4 to TRBJ2-7, with 8 bases identical to TRBD2. The trim removed 0 bases at V and 3 bases at J, leaving 8 bases unmatched. This CDR3 has 16 residues. The germline gives CDR1 SGHNT, CDR2 YYREEE (reference sequence).

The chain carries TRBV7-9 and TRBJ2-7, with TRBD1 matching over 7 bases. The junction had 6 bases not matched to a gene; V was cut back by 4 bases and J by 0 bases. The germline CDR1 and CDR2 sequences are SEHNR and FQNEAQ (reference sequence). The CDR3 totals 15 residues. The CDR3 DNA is TGTGCCAGCAGCTCCAACTCAGGGGGCTCCTACGAGCAGTACTTC. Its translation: CASSSNSGGSYEQYF.

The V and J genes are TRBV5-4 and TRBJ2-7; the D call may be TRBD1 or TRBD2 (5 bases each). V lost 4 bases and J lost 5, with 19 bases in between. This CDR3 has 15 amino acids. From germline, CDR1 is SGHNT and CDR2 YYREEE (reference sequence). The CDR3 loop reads CASSPPGTPGDEQYF. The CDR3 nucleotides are TGTGCCAGCAGCCCCCCCGGGACCCCCGGGGACGAGCAGTACTTC.

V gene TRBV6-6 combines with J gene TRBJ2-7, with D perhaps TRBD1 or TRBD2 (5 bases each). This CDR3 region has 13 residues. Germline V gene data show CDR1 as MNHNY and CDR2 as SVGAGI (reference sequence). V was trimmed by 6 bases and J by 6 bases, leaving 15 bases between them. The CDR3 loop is CASRGPQGGEQYF. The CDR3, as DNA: TGTGCCAGCAGGGGACCGCAGGGCGGCGAGCAGTACTTC.

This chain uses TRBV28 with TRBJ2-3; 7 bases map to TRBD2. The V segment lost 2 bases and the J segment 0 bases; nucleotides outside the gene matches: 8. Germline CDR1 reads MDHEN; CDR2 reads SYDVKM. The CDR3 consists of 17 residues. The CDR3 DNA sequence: TGTGCCAGCAGTTTAAAGGCGGGAGTGTGGAGCACAGATACGCAGTATTTT. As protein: CASSLKAGVWSTDTQYF.

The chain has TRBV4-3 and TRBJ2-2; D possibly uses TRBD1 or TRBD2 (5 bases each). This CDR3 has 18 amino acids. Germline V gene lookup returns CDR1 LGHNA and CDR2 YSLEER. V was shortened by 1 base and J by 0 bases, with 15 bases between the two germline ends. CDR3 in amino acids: CASSQVNPGRANTGELFF. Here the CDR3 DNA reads TGCGCCAGCAGCCAAGTCAATCCGGGACGGGCGAACACCGGGGAGCTGTTTTTT.

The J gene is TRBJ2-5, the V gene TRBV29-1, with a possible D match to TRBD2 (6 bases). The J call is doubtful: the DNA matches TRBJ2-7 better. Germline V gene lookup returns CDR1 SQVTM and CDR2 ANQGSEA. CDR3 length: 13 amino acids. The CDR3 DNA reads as TGCAGCGTTCTGGGAGGAAGCTCCTACGAGCAGTACTTC. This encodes CSVLGGSSYEQYF.

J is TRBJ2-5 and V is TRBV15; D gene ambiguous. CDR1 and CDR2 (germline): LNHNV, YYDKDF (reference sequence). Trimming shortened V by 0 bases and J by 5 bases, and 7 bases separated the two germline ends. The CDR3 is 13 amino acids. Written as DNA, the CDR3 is TGTGCCACCAGCAGAGAACGGCCGGAGACCCAGTACTTC. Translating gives CATSRERPETQYF.

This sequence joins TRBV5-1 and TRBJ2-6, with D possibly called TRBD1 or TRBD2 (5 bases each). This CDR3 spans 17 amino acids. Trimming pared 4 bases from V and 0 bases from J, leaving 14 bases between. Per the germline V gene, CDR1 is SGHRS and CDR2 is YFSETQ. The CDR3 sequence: CASSGGPYFSGANVLTF. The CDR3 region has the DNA TGCGCCAGCAGCGGGGGTCCCTACTTCTCTGGGGCCAACGTCCTGACTTTC.